These 21 T cell receptor beta chains were sequenced from one sample in a study of CD8 T cells in ankylosing spondylitis. MiXCR, applied by TCRdb to the 5' RACE reads, yields one record per CDR3 protein. The sample lists some 290,000 distinct CDR3 sequences; over 15% were seen once. Sequenced input: blood, either unsorted or a sorted T cell fraction (not recorded which). These receptors originate from a male donor with ankylosing spondylitis or in good health (not recorded which).

The rearrangement joins TRBV28 to TRBJ2-3; possible D gene TRBD2, 6 bases. Trimming took 6 bases from V and 2 from J, leaving 21 bases between them. This CDR3 comprises 17 residues. Per the germline V gene, CDR1 is MDHEN and CDR2 is SYDVKM. The CDR3 reads CASSSGGSGPLTDTQYF. CDR3 DNA sequence: TGTGCCAGCAGCAGCGGTGGGAGCGGGCCCCTCACAGATACGCAGTATTTT. The entire variable domain, with the rest obtained from reference TRBV28 and TRBJ2-3, is as follows: DVKVTQSSRYLVKRTGEKVFLECVQDMDHENMFWYRQDPGLGLRLIYFSYDVKMKEKGDIPEGYSVSREKKERFSLILESASTNQTSMYLCASSSGGSGPLTDTQYFGPGTRLTVL.

This clonotype was observed many times. V is TRBV29-1 and J is TRBJ2-5; D unresolved. CDR3 length equals 12 residues. V was cut by 4 bases and J by 9 bases, with 15 bases left in between. The germline V gene has CDR1 SQVTM and CDR2 ANQGSEA. The DNA of the CDR3 is TGCAGCGTTGGTCCCACGGATCAGGCCCAGTACTTC. Its protein is CSVGPTDQAQYF.

This clonotype has only a few counts. The chain is built from TRBV5-1 and TRBJ2-1, with D tentatively TRBD1 (6 bases). CDR1 is SGHRS and CDR2 is YFSETQ in the germline V gene. The CDR3 spans 12 residues. The germline V and J ends were trimmed by 4 bases and 10 bases, with 12 bases remaining between them. The CDR3 coding sequence is TGCGCCAGCAGCCACAGGGCAGTCGAGCAGTTCTTC. Translating gives CASSHRAVEQFF.

The V and J genes are TRBV6-2 or TRBV6-3 and TRBJ2-2; 7 bases line up with TRBD2. V shed 5 bases, J shed 6 bases, and the junction held 9 bases outside the gene matches. In germline, CDR1 is MNHEY, CDR2 SVGEGT. This CDR3 region has 15 residues. The CDR3, as DNA: TGTGCCAGCAGTCCCCGGACTAGATCAGCCGGGGAGCTGTTTTTT. The encoded protein is CASSPRTRSAGELFF.

For the CDR3, the DNA is TGTGCCAGCAGCCAGACCTTCAGACAGTTGGGGGATCGGTTCTTC. Protein sequence: CASSQTFRQLGDRFF. This rearrangement joins TRBV7-9 to TRBJ2-1, with D perhaps assigned TRBD1 or TRBD2 (5 bases each). The CDR3 covers 15 residues. The germline CDR1 and CDR2 sequences are SEHNR and FQNEAQ (reference sequence). Trimming removed 5 bases from V and 15 bases from J, with 26 bases in between.

V usage is TRBV24-1 and J usage is TRBJ2-7; 9 nucleotides agree with TRBD1. Germline CDR1 is KGHDR and CDR2 is SFDVKD. The CDR3 extends over 15 amino acids. The CDR3 protein is CTTSDLGDRGYEQYV. The CDR3 region has the DNA TGTACCACCAGTGATTTGGGTGACAGGGGGTATGAGCAGTACGTC.

This clonotype appeared a few times. The gene calls are TRBV6-1 and TRBJ1-5; D is possibly TRBD1 (6 bases). This CDR3 has 14 residues. Trimming took 8 bases from V and 4 from J, leaving 15 bases between them. Germline V CDR1 and CDR2: MNHNS, SASEGT. The DNA for the CDR3 is TGTGCCAGCGGGAGGGACACGGAGAATCAGCCCCAGCATTTT. It encodes CASGRDTENQPQHF.

The table lists this clonotype with many counts. The chain combines TRBV3-1 with TRBJ1-1; no clear D gene. V was pared by 1 base and J by 1 base, with 7 bases between. From germline, CDR1 is LGHDT and CDR2 YNNKEL (reference sequence). The CDR3 sequence is 14 residues long. The CDR3 protein is CASSQAAGNTEAFF. The DNA of the CDR3 is TGTGCCAGCAGCCAAGCGGCAGGGAACACTGAAGCTTTCTTT. Using reference TRBV3-1 and TRBJ1-1 for the parts outside the CDR3, the full variable domain is DTAVSQTPKYLVTQMGNDKSIKCEQNLGHDTMYWYKQDSKKFLKIMFSYNNKELIINETVPNRFSPKSPDKAHLNLHINSLELGDSAVYFCASSQAAGNTEAFFGQGTRLTVV.

This clonotype has just a few counts. The chain couples TRBV11-2 to TRBJ2-7; D gene unclear. V gave up 1 base and J gave up 2 bases, with 6 bases separating them. The germline V gene encodes CDR1 SGHAT and CDR2 FQNNGV. The CDR3 runs 13 residues. CDR3 sequence (DNA): TGTGCCAGCAGCTTAGGTCCTCCCTACGAGCAGTACGTC. This codes for CASSLGPPYEQYV.

The chain carries TRBV28 and TRBJ2-7; D possibly corresponds to TRBD1 (5 bases). The CDR3 loop spans 12 amino acids. Per germline, CDR1 MDHEN and CDR2 SYDVKM. Trimming cost V 4 bases and J 4 bases, with 8 bases left between them. The CDR3 bases are TGTGCCAGCAGTTCCCCAGGGTACGAGCAGTACGTC. Amino acid sequence: CASSSPGYEQYV.

As DNA, the CDR3 is TGTGCCATCTCAAGTAGTAGCGCTAGCGGGAGTTCGGATACGCAGTATTTT. It is translated as CAISSSSASGSSDTQYF. This rearrangement joins TRBV10-3 to TRBJ2-3, with TRBD2 matching over 10 bases. Germline V lookup: CDR1 ENHRY, CDR2 SYGVKD. CDR3 size: 17 residues. After removal of 8 bases from V and 6 bases from J, the junction contained 17 bases not matched to a gene.

This clonotype has a handful of counts. This chain links TRBV6-1 with TRBJ2-1; D is perhaps TRBD2 (5 bases). CDR3 size: 14 residues. V was cut by 6 bases and J by 3 bases, with 12 bases left in between. Per germline, CDR1 MNHNS and CDR2 SASEGT. CDR3 loop: CASRTDLNYNEQFF. The CDR3 DNA reads TGTGCCAGCAGAACGGACTTAAACTACAATGAGCAGTTCTTC.

This clonotype was observed many times. An end of the junction differs from the germline gene, which may be a read error. V and J are TRBV5-1 and TRBJ2-3; possibly TRBD1 for D (6 bases). Germline V lookup: CDR1 SGHRS, CDR2 YFSETQ. CDR3 length equals 15 residues. CDR3 residues: CASSLAPGGTDTQYF. The CDR3 coding sequence is TGTGCCAGCAGCTTAGCTCCAGGGGGCACAGATACGCAGTATTTT.

The rearrangement uses TRBV24-1 and TRBJ2-2; TRBD1 matches at 7 bases. The CDR3 is made up of 15 amino acids. The V gene end was trimmed by 5 bases and the J gene end by 1 base; junction bases not matched to a gene: 3. Germline V CDR1 and CDR2: KGHDR, SFDVKD. DNA of the CDR3: TGTGCCACCAGTGGGGCAGGGGGGAACACCGGGGAGCTGTTTTTT. This sequence encodes CATSGAGGNTGELFF.

The sample holds a few counts of this clonotype. The rearrangement links TRBV27 to TRBJ2-1; D is undetermined. The CDR3 sequence is 16 residues long. V lost 3 bases and J lost 0, with 12 bases in between. CDR1 is MNHEY, CDR2 SMNVEV, per germline (reference sequence). The chain's CDR3 is CASSLVPQSSYNEQFF. The DNA for the CDR3 is TGTGCCAGCAGTTTGGTTCCACAGAGCTCCTACAATGAGCAGTTCTTC.

This clonotype was detected a few times. One junction end disagrees with the germline gene, perhaps due to a read error. The CDR3 sequence is CASSQDLTVGNEQFF. CDR3 nucleotide sequence: TGTGCCAGCAGCCAAGATCTCACGGTGGGGAATGAGCAGTTTTTC. The J gene is TRBJ2-1, the V gene TRBV3-1; D is unclear. Germline CDR1 is LGHDT and CDR2 is YNNKEL (reference sequence). The CDR3 has 15 residues.

This clonotype showed up just a few times. V and J are TRBV29-1 and TRBJ2-2; no reliable D call. In germline, CDR1 is SQVTM, CDR2 ANQGSEA. V was pared by 4 bases and J by 4 bases, with 4 bases between. The CDR3 spans 11 residues. The CDR3 loop reads CSVGGTGELFF. The CDR3 DNA reads as TGCAGCGTTGGTGGCACCGGGGAGCTGTTTTTT.

The chain recombines TRBV29-1 with TRBJ2-2, with a weak D call TRBD1 (5 bases). Germline assignment: CDR1 SQVTM and CDR2 ANQGSEA. The V end was cut by 3 bases, the J end by 0 bases, with 5 bases between. The CDR3 consists of 13 residues. The CDR3 protein is CSVDRANTGELFF. CDR3 in DNA: TGCAGCGTTGACAGGGCGAACACCGGGGAGCTGTTTTTT.

This chain joins TRBV12-3 or TRBV12-4 and TRBJ1-5; D is possibly TRBD1 (6 bases). V lost 5 bases and J 2 bases, leaving 13 bases between the germline ends. The CDR3 has 15 amino acids. This chain's CDR3 is CASSPPGGGNQPQHF. In nucleotides, the CDR3 is TGTGCCAGCAGTCCTCCGGGGGGCGGCAATCAGCCCCAGCATTTT.

CDR3 DNA sequence: TGTGCCAGCAGCTTGCCCGGGCCCTTAGAGACCCAGTACTTC. The encoded protein is CASSLPGPLETQYF. The chain recombines TRBV11-2 with TRBJ2-5, with no clear D. Trimming shortened V by 3 bases and J by 4 bases, and 12 bases separated the two germline ends. From germline, CDR1 is SGHAT and CDR2 FQNNGV. The CDR3 runs to 14 residues.

This clonotype was seen ten or more times. The chain joins TRBV6-5 to TRBJ2-2, with D unclear. Per germline, CDR1 MNHEY and CDR2 SVGAGI. This CDR3 region has 16 residues. Trimming took 4 bases from V and 3 from J, leaving 15 bases between them. CDR3 DNA sequence: TGTGCCAGCAGTTTCTCCGGTCCGGTGGACACCGGGGAGCTGTTTTTT. Its translation is CASSFSGPVDTGELFF.